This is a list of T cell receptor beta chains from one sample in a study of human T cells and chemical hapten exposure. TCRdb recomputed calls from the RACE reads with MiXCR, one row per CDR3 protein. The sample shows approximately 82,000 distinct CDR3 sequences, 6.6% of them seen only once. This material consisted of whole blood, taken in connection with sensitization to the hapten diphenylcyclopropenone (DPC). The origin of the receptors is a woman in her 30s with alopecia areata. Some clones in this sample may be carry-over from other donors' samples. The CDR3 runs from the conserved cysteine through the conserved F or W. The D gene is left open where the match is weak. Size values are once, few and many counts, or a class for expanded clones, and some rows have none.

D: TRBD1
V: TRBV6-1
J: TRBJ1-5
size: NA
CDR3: CASRRQGQGNQPQHF
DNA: TGTGCCAGCAGACGACAGGGACAAGGGAATCAGCCCCAGCATTTT

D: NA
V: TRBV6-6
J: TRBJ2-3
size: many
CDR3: CASSSHPGSGPSTDTQYF
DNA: TGTGCCAGCAGTTCGCACCCGGGAAGTGGTCCTAGCACAGATACGCAGTATTTT

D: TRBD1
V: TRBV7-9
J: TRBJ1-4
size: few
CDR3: CASSLVSGTANEKLFF
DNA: TGTGCCAGCAGCCTAGTGAGCGGGACAGCTAATGAAAAACTGTTTTTT

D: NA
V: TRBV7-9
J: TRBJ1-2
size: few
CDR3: CASSPEGDQVYGYTF
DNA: TGTGCCAGCAGCCCGGAGGGGGATCAAGTCTATGGCTACACCTTC

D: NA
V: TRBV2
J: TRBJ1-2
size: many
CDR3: CASSEQNNYGYTF
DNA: TGTGCCAGCAGTGAACAGAATAACTATGGCTACACCTTC

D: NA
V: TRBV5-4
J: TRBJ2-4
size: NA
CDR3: CASRSGSKNIQYF
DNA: TGTGCCAGCAGAAGTGGGTCCAAAAACATTCAGTACTTC

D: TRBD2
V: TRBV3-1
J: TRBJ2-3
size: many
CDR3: CASSQGDYRTDTQYF
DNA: TGTGCCAGCAGCCAAGGGGACTATCGCACAGATACGCAGTATTTT

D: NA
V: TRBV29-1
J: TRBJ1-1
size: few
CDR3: CSVGDPLQGDTEAFF
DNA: TGCAGCGTTGGTGATCCCCTTCAAGGGGACACTGAAGCTTTCTTT

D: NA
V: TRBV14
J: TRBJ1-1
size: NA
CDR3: CASSPSLRTTEAFF
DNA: TGTGCCAGCAGCCCATCGTTACGGACGACTGAAGCTTTCTTT

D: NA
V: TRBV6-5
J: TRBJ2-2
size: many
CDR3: CASSFDSTGELFF
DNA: TGCGCCAGCAGCTTTGACAGCACCGGGGAGCTGTTTTTT

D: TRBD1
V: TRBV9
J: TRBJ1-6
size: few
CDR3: CASSVGTGGQPLHF
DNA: TGTGCCAGCAGCGTAGGAACAGGGGGACAACCCCTCCACTTT

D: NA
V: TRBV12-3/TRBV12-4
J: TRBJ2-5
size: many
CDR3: CASSLRGIQETQYF
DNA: TGTGCCAGCAGTTTAAGGGGTATACAAGAGACCCAGTACTTC

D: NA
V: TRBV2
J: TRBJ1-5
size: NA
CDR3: CAVRPERNQPQHF
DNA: TGTGCCGTCAGACCCGAGCGCAATCAGCCCCAGCATTTT

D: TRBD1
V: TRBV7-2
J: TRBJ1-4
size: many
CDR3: CASSLAGTGDEKLFF
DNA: TGTGCCAGCAGCTTAGCAGGGACAGGGGACGAAAAACTGTTTTTT

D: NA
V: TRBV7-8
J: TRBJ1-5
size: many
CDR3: CASTGNRGQPQHF
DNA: TGTGCCAGCACCGGAAATCGGGGTCAGCCCCAGCATTTT

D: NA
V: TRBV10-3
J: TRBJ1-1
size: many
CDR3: CAISLRQRLSEAFF
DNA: TGTGCCATCAGCCTTCGTCAACGGTTATCTGAAGCTTTCTTT

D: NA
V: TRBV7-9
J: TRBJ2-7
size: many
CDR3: CASSLGGGAYEQYF
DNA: TGTGCCAGCAGCTTAGGAGGCGGGGCCTACGAGCAGTACTTC

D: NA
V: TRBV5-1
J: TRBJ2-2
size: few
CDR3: CASSFGGYGGELFF
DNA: TGCGCCAGCAGCTTCGGAGGGTACGGCGGGGAGCTGTTTTTT

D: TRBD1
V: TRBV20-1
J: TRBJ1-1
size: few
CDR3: CSAGTGDTEAFF
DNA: TGCAGTGCCGGGACAGGGGACACTGAAGCTTTCTTT

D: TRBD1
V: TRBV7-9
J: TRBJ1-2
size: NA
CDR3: CASSLLGQGSLYGYTF
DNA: TGTGCCAGCAGCTTATTGGGACAGGGGTCCCTTTATGGCTACACCTTC

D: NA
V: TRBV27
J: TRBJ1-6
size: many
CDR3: CASSLVTASSYNSPLHF
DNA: TGTGCCAGCAGTTTAGTTACAGCCAGCTCCTATAATTCACCCCTCCACTTT

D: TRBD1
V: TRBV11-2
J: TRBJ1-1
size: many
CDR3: CASSFRSTGGVGTEAFF
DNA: TGTGCCAGCAGCTTTCGTTCTACAGGGGGCGTAGGAACTGAAGCTTTCTTT

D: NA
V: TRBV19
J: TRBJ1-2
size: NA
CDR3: CASSLTFRPNYGYTF
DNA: TGTGCCAGTAGTCTCACGTTCCGGCCTAACTATGGCTACACCTTC

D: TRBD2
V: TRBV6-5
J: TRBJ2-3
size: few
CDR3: CASSYWTSGSTDTQYF
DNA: TGTGCCAGCAGTTACTGGACTAGCGGGAGCACAGATACGCAGTATTTT

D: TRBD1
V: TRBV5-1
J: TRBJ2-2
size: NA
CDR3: CASSYLTGGNTGELFF
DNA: TGCGCCAGCAGCTATTTGACAGGGGGTAACACCGGGGAGCTGTTTTTT

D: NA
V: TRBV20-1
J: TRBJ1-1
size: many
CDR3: CSASWGKHTEAFF
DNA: TGCAGTGCTAGTTGGGGGAAGCACACTGAAGCTTTCTTT

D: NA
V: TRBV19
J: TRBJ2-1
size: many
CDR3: CASTQRGGTHNEQFF
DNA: TGTGCCAGTACCCAACGCGGGGGCACCCACAATGAGCAGTTCTTC

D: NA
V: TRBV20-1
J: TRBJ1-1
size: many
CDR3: CSARVQTGNTEAFF
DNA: TGCAGTGCTAGAGTTCAGACTGGGAACACTGAAGCTTTCTTT

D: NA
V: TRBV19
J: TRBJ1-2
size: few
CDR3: CASSAGVGYTF
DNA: TGTGCCAGTAGTGCCGGGGTTGGCTACACCTTC

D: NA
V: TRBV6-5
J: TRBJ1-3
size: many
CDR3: CASRTGQSGNTIYF
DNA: TGTGCCAGCAGAACCGGACAGTCTGGAAACACCATATATTTT

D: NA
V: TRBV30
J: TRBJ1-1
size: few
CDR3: CAWSVPSIQGNTEAFF
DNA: TGTGCCTGGAGTGTACCCTCTATTCAGGGAAACACTGAAGCTTTCTTT

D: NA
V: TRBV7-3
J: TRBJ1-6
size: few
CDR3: CASSLIGGGNSPLHF
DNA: TGTGCCAGCAGCTTAATTGGGGGTGGGAATTCACCCCTCCACTTT

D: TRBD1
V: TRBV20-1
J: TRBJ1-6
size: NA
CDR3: CSARPTTGQNSPLHF
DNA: TGCAGTGCTAGACCCACCACGGGACAGAATTCACCCCTCCACTTT

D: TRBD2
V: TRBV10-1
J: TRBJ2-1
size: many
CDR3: CASSPASGINNEQFF
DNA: TGCGCCAGCAGTCCCGCTAGCGGCATTAACAATGAGCAGTTCTTC